These 14 T cell receptor beta chains were sequenced from one sample in a study of T cell clonality in common variable immunodeficiency. Assay used: immunoSEQ multiplex PCR; TCRdb lists only in-frame clones, some missing. The sample offers under 30,000 clones and no singletons, the top ten holding 13%. The sample taken for sequencing was peripheral blood mononuclear cells. These receptors originate from a person aged 18 to 75 in good health.

There are many counts of this clone. The junction does not match germline at one end; this may be a read error. The observed sequence ends 3 residues before the CDR3 terminus, with the missing tail filled in from the germline J gene. The chain employs TRBV20-1 and TRBJ2-1; perhaps TRBD2 as D (6 bases). CDR1 is DFQATT and CDR2 is SNEGSKA in the germline V gene (reference sequence). This CDR3 contains 12 residues. CDR3 DNA (partial): TGCAGTACTAGCCGCAGGTCGGTTGAG. Encoded protein: CSTSRRSVE. The whole CDR3 is CSTSRRSVEQFF.

This clone has at least ten counts. The CDR3 end lies 3 residues beyond the end of the read and is filled in from the germline J gene. The chain uses TRBV2 and TRBJ2-6, with D perhaps TRBD1 (5 bases). Germline values: CDR1 SNHLY, CDR2 FYNNEI. The V end was cut by 6 bases, the J end by 4 bases, with 16 bases between. This CDR3 spans 16 amino acids. CDR3 DNA, as far as it was read: TGTGCCAGCAGATCAGGGCTTGTTGGAGGGGCCAACGTC. This codes for CASRSGLVGGANV. The whole CDR3 protein is CASRSGLVGGANVLTF.

This clone has just a few counts. Read coverage stops 3 residues before the CDR3 terminus; the germline J gene supplies the remainder. This chain links TRBV7-9 with TRBJ1-2; D gene unclear. From germline, CDR1 is SEHNR and CDR2 FQNEAQ (reference sequence). The CDR3 is 11 residues long. The CDR3 DNA, read in part, is TGTGCCAGCAGCTTAGGCGGGGAC. Protein: CASSLGGD. The entire CDR3 protein reads CASSLGGDYTF.

Many counts were recorded for this clone. The missing CDR3 end, 3 residues past where the read stops, is filled in from the germline J gene. J is TRBJ1-6 and V is TRBV5-1, with D perhaps matching TRBD1 (5 bases). The CDR3 length is 14 residues. Trimming stripped 4 bases from V and 7 bases from J, with 12 bases between. CDR1 and CDR2 (germline): SGHRS, YFSETQ. The CDR3 loop is CASSDSLGNSPLHF. CDR3 DNA, as far as it was read: TGCGCCAGCAGCGACAGTTTGGGAAATTCACCC.

On this clone itself: The observed sequence ends 3 residues before the CDR3 terminus, with the missing tail filled in from the germline J gene. The chain uses TRBV18 and TRBJ1-1; no clear D gene. V was shortened by 6 bases and J by 1 base, with 9 bases between the two germline ends. CDR3 length: 13 residues. Per germline, CDR1 KGHSH and CDR2 LQKENI. The CDR3 reads CASSQARNTEAFF. The covered CDR3 bases are TGTGCCAGCTCCCAGGCCAGGAACACTGAA.

This clone occurred many times. From the germline J gene comes the end of the CDR3, since the read stops 3 residues before it. This chain links TRBV20-1 with TRBJ2-3, with 10 bases identical to TRBD1. V lost 4 bases, J lost 1 base, and 8 bases stayed unmatched. Per the germline V gene, CDR1 is DFQATT and CDR2 is SNEGSKA (reference sequence). This CDR3 has 16 amino acids. CDR3 residues: CSANRDRGFRTDTQYF. CDR3 DNA (partial): TGCAGTGCTAACCGGGACAGGGGTTTCCGCACAGATACG.

This clone was picked up a small number of times. The DNA ends 3 residues before the CDR3 does, and the rest of the CDR3 is filled in from the germline J gene. The chain employs TRBV5-1 and TRBJ1-3; D remains ambiguous. V lost 4 bases, J lost 2 bases, and 10 bases lay in between. The germline V gene has CDR1 SGHRS and CDR2 YFSETQ. The CDR3 totals 14 residues. The CDR3 reads CASSPAGAGNTIYF. The covered CDR3 bases are TGCGCCAGCAGCCCCGCCGGGGCTGGAAACACC.

This clone was counted ten times or more. Partial CDR3 DNA: TGTGCCAGCAGCTTAAGCTCCGCCGTTACCACCGGGGAG. It specifies CASSLSSAVTTGE. The whole CDR3 reads CASSLSSAVTTGELFF. This chain connects TRBV13 to TRBJ2-2; D is unclear. The CDR3 end is not reached by the read, which stops 3 residues before it; the germline J gene fills it in. This CDR3 is 16 amino acids long. Trimming left V 2 bases short and J 4 bases short, with 14 bases between. In germline, CDR1 is PRHDT, CDR2 FYEKMQ (reference sequence).

This clone was counted between two and nine times. The missing CDR3 end, 3 residues past where the read stops, is filled in from the germline J gene. The chain uses TRBV11-2 and TRBJ2-1; 8 bases are a match to TRBD2. The CDR3 totals 14 residues. The V gene end was trimmed by 4 bases and the J gene end by 9 bases; junction bases not matched to a gene: 8. Germline values: CDR1 SGHAT, CDR2 FQNNGV. CDR3 sequence reads: CASSSDGGGFEQFF. CDR3 bases read: TGTGCCAGCAGCTCAGACGGGGGGGGTTTTGAG.

Comment on this clone: The read terminates 3 residues before the CDR3 end, so the remaining end is supplied by the germline J gene. The chain has TRBV6-1 and TRBJ1-2; 7 nucleotides agree with TRBD1. Germline loops: CDR1 MNHNS, CDR2 SASEGT. V lost 4 bases to trimming and J lost 3 bases; unmatched junction nucleotides: 2. The CDR3 covers 13 residues. CDR3 in amino acids: CASSADRDYGYTF. The part of the CDR3 DNA that was read is TGTGCCAGCAGTGCAGACAGGGACTATGGC.

Ten or more counts support this clone. The sequenced fragment ends 3 residues before the CDR3 boundary, so the rest is inferred from the germline J gene. The V gene is TRBV5-1, the J gene TRBJ2-2; 9 positions match TRBD1. The CDR3 totals 15 residues. With V trimmed by 0 bases and J by 8 bases, 5 bases remained unmatched. Per the germline V gene, CDR1 is SGHRS and CDR2 is YFSETQ. The CDR3 is CASSLEGQGSGELFF. CDR3 bases read: TGCGCCAGCAGCTTGGAGGGACAGGGATCAGGGGAG.

This clone appeared many times. The CDR3 bases that were read are TGTGCCATCAGCGAAATCGGGGGGGCGCAAGATACG. It specifies CAISEIGGAQDT. The whole CDR3 protein is CAISEIGGAQDTQYF. V gene TRBV10-3 combines with J gene TRBJ2-3, with TRBD2 identical over 8 bases. The CDR3 extends 3 residues past the end of the read, so its final part is completed from the germline J gene. The CDR3 covers 15 residues. Germline V gene data show CDR1 as ENHRY and CDR2 as SYGVKD. V was pared by 6 bases and J by 5 bases, with 10 bases of the junction left unmatched.

The sample holds many counts of this clone. With the read ending 3 residues before the CDR3 end, the germline J gene is used to fill in that end. The chain recombines TRBV13 with TRBJ2-3; a weak D match, TRBD2 (6 bases). V dropped 2 bases and J dropped 0 bases, with 12 bases sitting between them. This CDR3 is 16 amino acids long. Germline V lookup: CDR1 PRHDT, CDR2 FYEKMQ (reference sequence). The CDR3 sequence is CASSLRGARSTDTQYF. CDR3 DNA (partial): TGTGCCAGCAGCTTACGCGGGGCAAGGAGCACAGATACG.

This clone came up many times. The DNA read from the CDR3 is TGTGCCAGCAGCGTAGACGGGGGGGGAAACAATGAG. It yields the protein CASSVDGGGNNE. In full, the CDR3 is CASSVDGGGNNEQFF. The chain links TRBV9 to TRBJ2-1; 8 nucleotides align to TRBD2. Read data end 3 residues before the CDR3 end; the end is taken from the germline J gene. CDR3 length: 15 residues. V trimming: 0 bases; J trimming: 5 bases; junction bases outside the gene matches: 4. The germline CDR1 and CDR2 sequences are SGDLS and YYNGEE.